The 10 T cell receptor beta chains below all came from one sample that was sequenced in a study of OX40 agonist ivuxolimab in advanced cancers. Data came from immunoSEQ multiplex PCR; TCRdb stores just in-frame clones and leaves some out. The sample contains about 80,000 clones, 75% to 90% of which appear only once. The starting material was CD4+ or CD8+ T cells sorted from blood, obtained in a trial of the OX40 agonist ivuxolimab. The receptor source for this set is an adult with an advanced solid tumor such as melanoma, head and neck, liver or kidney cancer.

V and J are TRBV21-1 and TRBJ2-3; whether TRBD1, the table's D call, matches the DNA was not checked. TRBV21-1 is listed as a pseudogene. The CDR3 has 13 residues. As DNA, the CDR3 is TGTGCCAGCAGCACTATTGGACAGGGTATGCAGTATTTT. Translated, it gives CASSTIGQGMQYF.

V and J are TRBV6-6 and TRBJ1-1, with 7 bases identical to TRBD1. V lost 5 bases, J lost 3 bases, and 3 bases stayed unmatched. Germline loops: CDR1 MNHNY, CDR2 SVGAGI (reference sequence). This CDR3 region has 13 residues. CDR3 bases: TGTGCCAGCAGTCAACAGGGGTACACTGAAGCTTTCTTT. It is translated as CASSQQGYTEAFF.

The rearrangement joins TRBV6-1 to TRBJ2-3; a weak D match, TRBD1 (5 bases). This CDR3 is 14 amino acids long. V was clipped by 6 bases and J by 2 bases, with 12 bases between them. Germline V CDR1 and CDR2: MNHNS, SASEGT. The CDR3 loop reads CASRRQPDTDTQYF. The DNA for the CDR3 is TGTGCCAGCAGGAGACAGCCAGACACAGATACGCAGTATTTT.

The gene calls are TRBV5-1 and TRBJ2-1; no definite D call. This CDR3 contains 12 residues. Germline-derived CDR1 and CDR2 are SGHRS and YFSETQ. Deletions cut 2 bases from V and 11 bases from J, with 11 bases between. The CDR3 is CASSFGDNQQFF. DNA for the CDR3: TGCGCCAGCAGCTTCGGTGACAACCAGCAGTTCTTC.

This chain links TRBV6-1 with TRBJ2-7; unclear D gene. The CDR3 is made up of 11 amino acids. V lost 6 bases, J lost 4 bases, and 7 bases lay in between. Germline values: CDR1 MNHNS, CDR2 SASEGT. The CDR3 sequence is CASSAKYEQYF. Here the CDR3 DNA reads TGTGCCAGCAGCGCCAAATACGAGCAGTACTTC.

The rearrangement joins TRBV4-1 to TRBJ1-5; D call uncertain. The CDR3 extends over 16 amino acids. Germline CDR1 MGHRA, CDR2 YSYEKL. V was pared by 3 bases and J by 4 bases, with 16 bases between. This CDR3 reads CASSHPAATRNQPQHF. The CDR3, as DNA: TGCGCCAGCAGCCACCCCGCGGCGACAAGGAATCAGCCCCAGCATTTT.

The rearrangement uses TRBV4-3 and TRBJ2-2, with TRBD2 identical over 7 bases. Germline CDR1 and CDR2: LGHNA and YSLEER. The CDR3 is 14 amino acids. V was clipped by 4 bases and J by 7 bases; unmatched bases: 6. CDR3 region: CASSPRTRGGELFF. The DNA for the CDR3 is TGCGCCAGCAGCCCGAGGACTAGGGGCGGGGAGCTGTTTTTT.

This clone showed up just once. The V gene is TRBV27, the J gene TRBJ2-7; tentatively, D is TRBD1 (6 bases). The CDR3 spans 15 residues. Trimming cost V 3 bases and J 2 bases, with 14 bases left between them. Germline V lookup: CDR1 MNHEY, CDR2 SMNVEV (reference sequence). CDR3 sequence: CASSFGPTGTYEQYF. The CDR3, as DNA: TGTGCCAGCAGTTTCGGCCCGACAGGAACCTACGAGCAGTACTTC.

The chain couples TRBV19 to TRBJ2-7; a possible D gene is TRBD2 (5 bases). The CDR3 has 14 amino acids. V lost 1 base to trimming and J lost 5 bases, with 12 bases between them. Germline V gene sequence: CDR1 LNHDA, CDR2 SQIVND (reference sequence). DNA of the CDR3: TGTGCCAGTAGTATAGGGTCGGGGTCCAACGAGCAGTACTTC. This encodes CASSIGSGSNEQYF.

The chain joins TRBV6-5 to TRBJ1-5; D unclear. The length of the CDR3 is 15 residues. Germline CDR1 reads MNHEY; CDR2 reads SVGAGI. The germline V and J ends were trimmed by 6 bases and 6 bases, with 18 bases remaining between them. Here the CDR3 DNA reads TGTGCCAGCAGACCCGCCGGGGTGCGGAGTCAGCCCCAGCATTTT. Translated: CASRPAGVRSQPQHF.